This T cell receptor (beta chain) derives from a study of T-cell memory formation after mild COVID-19. Looking at the study overall: Clusters of TCRs were largely donor specific. Study-wide findings and caveats: The study found balanced CD4/CD8 in clones contracting day 15 to 85 and a CD4+ lean in later expanders.

In TCRdb, the 5' RACE reads were re-called with MiXCR into one record per CDR3 protein. The sample has about 500,000 distinct CDR3 sequences; about a fifth are singletons. Only a few counts were recorded for this clonotype. What it recognizes is unknown. Germline values: CDR1 SGDLS, CDR2 YYNGEE. The CDR3 is 14 amino acids. Trimming shortened V by 2 bases and J by 1 base, and 9 bases separated the two germline ends. This TCR derives from an adult woman who had mild COVID-19 (a few samples of this study predate the infection). Cell type and time point are not known. Material: PBMCs or a T cell subset sorted from them (not recorded which). The chain recombines TRBV9 with TRBJ1-1; D not resolved. The CDR3 region is CASSVRPTNTEAFF. In nucleotides, the CDR3 is TGTGCCAGCAGCGTCAGACCCACGAACACTGAAGCTTTCTTT.